Only one count was recorded for the clone carrying this T cell receptor beta chain. Its antigen is currently unknown. CDR1 and CDR2 from the germline V gene are LNHNV and YYDKDF (reference sequence). V shed 0 bases and J shed 3 bases, with 11 bases lying between them. The CDR3 is 16 amino acids. The data were taken from a study of T cells in localized non-small cell lung cancer. Produced via immunoSEQ multiplex PCR; TCRdb's table is partial and in-frame only. The sample lists some 10,000 clones; more than 45% were seen once. Whole-study results and caveats: Heterogeneity is still possible, as just one tumor region was sequenced. Longer survival (overall) was linked to higher T cell density in blood. Tumor showed lower T cell clonality than uninvolved adjacent lung, where it was highest. A median of around 57 clones ranked among the top 100 in tumor appeared in adjacent lung.

The TCR comes from a woman aged 35 to 70 with stage II squamous cell lung carcinoma. V and J are TRBV15 and TRBJ1-4; the D gene is possibly TRBD1 (5 bases). The sequencing used lymph node tissue, collected before any cancer treatment. The CDR3 loop is CATSRDPRVANEKLFF. CDR3 DNA sequence: TGTGCCACCAGCAGAGATCCCAGGGTGGCTAATGAAAAACTGTTTTTT.